The present T cell receptor beta chain was sequenced within a study of shared clonotypes between healthy human individuals. Turning to the study itself: Three plates each covered CD4 naive and memory; CD8 naive two, CD8 memory one.

The table came from immunoSEQ multiplex PCR; TCRdb's copy has only in-frame clones and leaves some out. The table lists more than 1 million clones, more than 75% of them singletons. Between the trimmed V and J ends, which lost 3 bases and 8 bases, there was a span of 17 bases. CDR3 length equals 16 residues. Germline loops: CDR1 KGHSH, CDR2 LQKENI. The V gene is TRBV18, the J gene TRBJ1-6; no clear D. This sequence was found in a young man in good health. Some clones in this sample may be carry-over from other donors' samples. Sample: memory CD4+ T cells from PBMCs. As to subset: CD45RA-negative fraction. CDR3 DNA sequence: TGTGCCAGCTCACCGTCGGGCGGGCGGGTAGATTCACCCCTCCACTTT. Encoded protein: CASSPSGGRVDSPLHF.